The entry below gives a single T cell receptor (beta chain) sequence along with its context. Its cognate antigen is unknown. The sample belongs to a study of beta chain features in type 1 diabetes. Study background: Analysis included 107,917,701 sorted cells drawn from all samples.

Germline V lookup: CDR1 LNHDA, CDR2 SQIVND (reference sequence). Between the trimmed V and J ends, which lost 1 base and 4 bases, there was a span of 13 bases. The CDR3 loop spans 15 amino acids. Sequenced material consisted of expressed TCRB transcripts (all of the isolated RNA was reverse transcribed). It was found that naive, central memory and regulatory T cell samples averaged roughly 3.6 million reads. Method: immunoSEQ multiplex PCR; TCRdb's copy keeps in-frame clones and lacks some. Among some 700,000 clones listed, roughly an eighth were seen once. Study outcomes and limitations: Shortening that was moderate but significant affected the TCRB CDR3s of Type 1 diabetes patients in all four CD4+ subsets. High TCR expression in some cells could lead to their over-representation in cDNA sequencing.

This chain uses TRBV19 with TRBJ2-5, with D possibly called TRBD1 or TRBD2 (7 bases each). This sequence was found in a man aged 18 to 29 with type 1 diabetes. The sample was naive CD4+ T cells from blood. CDR3 residues: CASSIGGRGGETQYF. The DNA of the CDR3 is TGTGCCAGTAGTATAGGTGGCAGGGGGGGAGAGACCCAGTACTTC.